The rows below give T cell receptor beta chains drawn from one sample of a study of cytomegalovirus exposure and HLA in healthy donors. The repertoire was sequenced with immunoSEQ multiplex PCR; TCRdb's copy has only in-frame clones and lacks some. The sample contains around 100,000 clones, roughly 75% of which appear only once. The material sequenced was PBMCs. Every receptor here comes from a male donor in good health and CMV-seropositive. CDR3s include the opening cysteine and the closing phenylalanine or tryptophan. The D gene is left open where the match is weak. Some rows have no size entry. The others give once, few or many, or a class for an expanded clone.

d_call	v_call	clone_size	j_call	cdr3_aa	cdr3_nt
NA	TRBV18	NA	TRBJ2-7	CASSPNSYEQYF	TGTGCCAGCTCACCTAACAGCTACGAGCAGTACTTC
NA	TRBV27	NA	TRBJ1-1	CASSSSDLNTEAFF	TGTGCCAGCAGTTCCTCAGATTTGAACACTGAAGCTTTCTTT
TRBD1	TRBV6-6	once	TRBJ1-1	CASIDRTGDTEAFF	TGTGCCAGCATAGACAGGACAGGGGACACTGAAGCTTTCTTT
TRBD2	TRBV6-6	NA	TRBJ2-7	CASSGGWGPYEQYF	TGTGCCAGCAGCGGGGGGTGGGGCCCCTACGAGCAGTACTTC
NA	TRBV11-2	NA	TRBJ2-3	CASSYRETYSLTDTQYF	TGTGCCAGCAGCTACCGGGAGACCTATAGCCTCACAGATACGCAGTATTTT
NA	TRBV4-2	NA	TRBJ2-1	CASSLLGEQFF	TGTGCCAGCAGCCTGCTCGGTGAGCAGTTCTTC
TRBD2	TRBV14	NA	TRBJ2-3	CASSTRVVAGGGTDTQYF	TGTGCCAGCAGCACGCGGGTCGTAGCGGGGGGAGGCACAGATACGCAGTATTTT
TRBD1	TRBV10-3	once	TRBJ2-7	CAISESGQGYEQYF	TGTGCCATCAGTGAGTCGGGACAGGGGTACGAGCAGTACTTC
TRBD1	TRBV27	NA	TRBJ1-2	CASNSRQGLLDGYTF	TGTGCCAGCAACAGTAGACAGGGGCTCCTTGATGGCTACACCTTC
NA	TRBV5-4	once	TRBJ2-2	CASSWWGANTGELFF	TGTGCCAGCAGCTGGTGGGGGGCGAACACCGGGGAGCTGTTTTTT
TRBD1	TRBV5-1	NA	TRBJ2-6	CASSLEPGTGNSGANVLTF	TGCGCCAGCAGCCTCGAGCCAGGGACAGGAAACTCTGGGGCCAACGTCCTGACTTTC
NA	TRBV5-6	NA	TRBJ2-7	CASSLRPGAYEQYF	TGTGCCAGCAGCTTACGTCCAGGGGCCTACGAGCAGTACTTC
TRBD1	TRBV6-5	NA	TRBJ1-2	CATLQGGESYGYTF	TGTGCCACCCTCCAGGGGGGCGAGAGCTATGGCTACACCTTC
NA	TRBV11-2	once	TRBJ1-1	CASSLSGNTEAFF	TGTGCCAGCAGCTTATCAGGGAACACTGAAGCTTTCTTT
TRBD1	TRBV25-1	NA	TRBJ1-4	CASTQTGVRATNEKLFF	TGTGCCAGCACCCAGACAGGGGTTAGGGCAACTAATGAAAAACTGTTTTTT
NA	TRBV7-6	NA	TRBJ1-5	CASSQDSENQPQHF	TGTGCCAGCAGCCAAGACAGTGAAAATCAGCCCCAGCATTTT
NA	TRBV29-1	NA	TRBJ1-2	CSVEEVENYGYTF	TGCAGCGTTGAGGAGGTGGAGAACTATGGCTACACCTTC
NA	TRBV7-3	NA	TRBJ1-1	CASSLGQGVAFF	TGTGCCAGCAGCTTAGGGCAAGGCGTAGCTTTCTTT
NA	TRBV29-1	NA	TRBJ2-5	CSVENREKETQYF	TGCAGCGTTGAAAACCGGGAGAAGGAGACCCAGTACTTC
TRBD2	TRBV18	NA	TRBJ2-7	CASSRSLAGGTYEQYF	TGTGCCAGCTCACGTTCGCTAGCGGGGGGAACCTACGAGCAGTACTTC
TRBD1	TRBV9	NA	TRBJ2-1	CASSVGDRVYHEQFF	TGTGCCAGCAGCGTAGGAGACAGGGTTTACCATGAGCAGTTCTTC
NA	TRBV19	NA	TRBJ1-5	CASSIGTTQPQHF	TGTGCCAGTAGTATAGGTACAACTCAGCCCCAGCATTTT
TRBD1	TRBV6-6	NA	TRBJ1-4	CASSYAGQAEKLFF	TGTGCCAGCAGTTACGCGGGACAGGCTGAAAAACTGTTTTTT
NA	TRBV6-1	NA	TRBJ1-1	CASSEPLPAGDTEAFF	TGTGCCAGCAGTGAACCCCTACCCGCAGGGGACACTGAAGCTTTCTTT
TRBD1	TRBV4-3	many	TRBJ1-4	CASSEGQGREKLFF	TGCGCCAGCAGCGAGGGACAGGGACGCGAAAAACTGTTTTTT
NA	TRBV5-6	NA	TRBJ2-5	CASSRTPRGEQYF	TGTGCCAGCAGCAGGACCCCGCGGGGAGAGCAGTACTTC
NA	TRBV2	NA	TRBJ2-5	CASSEEPGVSRGTQYF	TGTGCCAGCAGTGAAGAACCGGGAGTAAGTCGGGGGACCCAGTACTTC
TRBD2	TRBV7-2	once	TRBJ2-7	CASSLGLALGYEQYF	TGTGCCAGCAGCTTAGGACTAGCACTGGGCTACGAGCAGTACTTC
TRBD1	TRBV2	NA	TRBJ1-1	CASIMTGGYTEAFF	TGTGCCAGCATAATGACAGGGGGCTACACTGAAGCTTTCTTT
TRBD1	TRBV30	NA	TRBJ2-7	CAWTDRGYEQYF	TGTGCCTGGACGGACAGGGGTTACGAGCAGTACTTC
TRBD1	TRBV5-4	once	TRBJ1-4	CASSQPGQSRELFF	TGTGCCAGCAGCCAACCGGGACAGTCGAGGGAACTGTTTTTT
TRBD1	TRBV10-3	NA	TRBJ1-3	CAISGSPGQGSGNTIYF	TGTGCCATCAGTGGCTCCCCCGGACAGGGCTCTGGAAACACCATATATTTT
NA	TRBV6-6	few	TRBJ1-1	CASRNSLNTEAFF	TGTGCCAGCAGGAACAGCCTGAACACTGAAGCTTTCTTT
NA	TRBV5-1	NA	TRBJ2-7	CASSLTTVGQIPNEQYF	TGCGCCAGCAGCTTGACCACGGTGGGGCAGATTCCTAACGAGCAGTACTTC
TRBD1	TRBV30	NA	TRBJ2-3	CAWSHRDRSTDTQYF	TGTGCCTGGAGTCACCGGGACAGGAGCACAGATACGCAGTATTTT
NA	TRBV5-4	NA	TRBJ2-1	CASSLGGPRNEQFF	TGTGCCAGCAGCTTGGGGGGGCCACGGAATGAGCAGTTCTTC
TRBD1	TRBV30	NA	TRBJ1-4	CAWSVPGRGHEKLFF	TGTGCCTGGAGTGTACCCGGCAGGGGGCATGAAAAACTGTTTTTT
NA	TRBV2	NA	TRBJ1-2	CASSGVRRAYGYTF	TGTGCCAGCAGTGGTGTGAGGCGGGCCTATGGCTACACCTTC
NA	TRBV9	NA	TRBJ1-3	CASSVATEGAGNTIYF	TGTGCCAGCAGCGTAGCTACAGAGGGGGCTGGAAACACCATATATTTT
TRBD1	TRBV5-7	NA	TRBJ1-5	CASSSRGNQPQHF	TGTGCCAGCAGCTCCAGGGGGAATCAGCCCCAGCATTTT
TRBD1	TRBV4-2	once	TRBJ2-3	CASSQGDRDADTQYF	TGTGCCAGCAGCCAAGGGGACAGGGATGCAGATACGCAGTATTTT
TRBD1	TRBV7-2	NA	TRBJ2-7	CASSSGTGVYEQYF	TGTGCCAGCAGTTCCGGGACAGGGGTTTACGAGCAGTACTTC
NA	TRBV5-6	NA	TRBJ2-7	CASSRAGVSYEQYF	TGTGCCAGCTCCCGCGCCGGGGTATCCTACGAGCAGTACTTC
NA	TRBV5-4	once	TRBJ1-2	CASSPRQTASNYGYTF	TGTGCCAGCAGCCCCCGTCAGACAGCGTCTAACTATGGCTACACCTTC
TRBD1	TRBV19	NA	TRBJ2-7	CASTPTGKSYEQYF	TGTGCCAGTACCCCGACAGGGAAGTCCTACGAGCAGTACTTC
TRBD1	TRBV6-5	few	TRBJ2-5	CASSYTTGGETQYF	TGTGCCAGCAGTTACACGACAGGGGGGGAGACCCAGTACTTC
NA	TRBV5-1	NA	TRBJ2-5	CASSAGPSVLKTQYF	TGCGCCAGCAGCGCTGGACCTAGCGTCCTTAAGACCCAGTACTTC
NA	TRBV7-9	NA	TRBJ2-5	CSSSLGGALPYF	TGTTCCAGCAGCTTAGGCGGGGCCCTCCCGTACTTC
TRBD1	TRBV2	once	TRBJ1-1	CASSGQGTNTEAFF	TGTGCCAGCAGTGGACAGGGCACGAACACTGAAGCTTTCTTT
TRBD2	TRBV6-5	NA	TRBJ2-5	CASSKPGLAKETQYF	TGTGCCAGCAGCAAACCGGGACTAGCGAAAGAGACCCAGTACTTC
TRBD1	TRBV9	NA	TRBJ1-6	CASSRTPGQGGSPLHF	TGTGCCAGCAGTCGCACCCCGGGACAGGGGGGATCACCCCTCCACTTT
NA	TRBV11-2	NA	TRBJ1-1	CASSLSGGLNTEAFF	TGTGCCAGCAGCTTAAGCGGTGGATTGAACACTGAAGCTTTCTTT
NA	TRBV19	NA	TRBJ1-1	CASSIGYGGMLNTEAFF	TGTGCCAGTAGTATAGGGTACGGGGGAATGTTGAACACTGAAGCTTTCTTT
NA	TRBV2	NA	TRBJ2-7	CASKQGRYEQYF	TGTGCCAGCAAGCAGGGGAGATACGAGCAGTACTTC
NA	TRBV27	few	TRBJ2-5	CASRELGAFSQETQYF	TGTGCCAGCAGGGAATTGGGGGCCTTTTCCCAAGAGACCCAGTACTTC
TRBD2	TRBV4-3	NA	TRBJ2-1	CASSQEWAGGTYNEQFF	TGCGCCAGCAGCCAAGAATGGGCGGGGGGGACCTACAATGAGCAGTTCTTC
NA	TRBV5-6	few	TRBJ1-4	CASQGTSNEKLFF	TGTGCCAGCCAAGGGACAAGTAATGAAAAACTGTTTTTT
NA	TRBV11-3	NA	TRBJ1-1	CASSWEGGLNTEAFF	TGTGCCAGCAGCTGGGAGGGGGGACTGAACACTGAAGCTTTCTTT
TRBD1	TRBV10-3	NA	TRBJ2-7	CAISAGTGDYEQYF	TGTGCCATCAGCGCCGGGACAGGGGACTACGAGCAGTACTTC
TRBD1	TRBV7-8	NA	TRBJ1-2	CASSLRGRLPSYGYTF	TGTGCCAGCAGCTTAAGGGGGCGGCTTCCGAGCTATGGCTACACCTTC